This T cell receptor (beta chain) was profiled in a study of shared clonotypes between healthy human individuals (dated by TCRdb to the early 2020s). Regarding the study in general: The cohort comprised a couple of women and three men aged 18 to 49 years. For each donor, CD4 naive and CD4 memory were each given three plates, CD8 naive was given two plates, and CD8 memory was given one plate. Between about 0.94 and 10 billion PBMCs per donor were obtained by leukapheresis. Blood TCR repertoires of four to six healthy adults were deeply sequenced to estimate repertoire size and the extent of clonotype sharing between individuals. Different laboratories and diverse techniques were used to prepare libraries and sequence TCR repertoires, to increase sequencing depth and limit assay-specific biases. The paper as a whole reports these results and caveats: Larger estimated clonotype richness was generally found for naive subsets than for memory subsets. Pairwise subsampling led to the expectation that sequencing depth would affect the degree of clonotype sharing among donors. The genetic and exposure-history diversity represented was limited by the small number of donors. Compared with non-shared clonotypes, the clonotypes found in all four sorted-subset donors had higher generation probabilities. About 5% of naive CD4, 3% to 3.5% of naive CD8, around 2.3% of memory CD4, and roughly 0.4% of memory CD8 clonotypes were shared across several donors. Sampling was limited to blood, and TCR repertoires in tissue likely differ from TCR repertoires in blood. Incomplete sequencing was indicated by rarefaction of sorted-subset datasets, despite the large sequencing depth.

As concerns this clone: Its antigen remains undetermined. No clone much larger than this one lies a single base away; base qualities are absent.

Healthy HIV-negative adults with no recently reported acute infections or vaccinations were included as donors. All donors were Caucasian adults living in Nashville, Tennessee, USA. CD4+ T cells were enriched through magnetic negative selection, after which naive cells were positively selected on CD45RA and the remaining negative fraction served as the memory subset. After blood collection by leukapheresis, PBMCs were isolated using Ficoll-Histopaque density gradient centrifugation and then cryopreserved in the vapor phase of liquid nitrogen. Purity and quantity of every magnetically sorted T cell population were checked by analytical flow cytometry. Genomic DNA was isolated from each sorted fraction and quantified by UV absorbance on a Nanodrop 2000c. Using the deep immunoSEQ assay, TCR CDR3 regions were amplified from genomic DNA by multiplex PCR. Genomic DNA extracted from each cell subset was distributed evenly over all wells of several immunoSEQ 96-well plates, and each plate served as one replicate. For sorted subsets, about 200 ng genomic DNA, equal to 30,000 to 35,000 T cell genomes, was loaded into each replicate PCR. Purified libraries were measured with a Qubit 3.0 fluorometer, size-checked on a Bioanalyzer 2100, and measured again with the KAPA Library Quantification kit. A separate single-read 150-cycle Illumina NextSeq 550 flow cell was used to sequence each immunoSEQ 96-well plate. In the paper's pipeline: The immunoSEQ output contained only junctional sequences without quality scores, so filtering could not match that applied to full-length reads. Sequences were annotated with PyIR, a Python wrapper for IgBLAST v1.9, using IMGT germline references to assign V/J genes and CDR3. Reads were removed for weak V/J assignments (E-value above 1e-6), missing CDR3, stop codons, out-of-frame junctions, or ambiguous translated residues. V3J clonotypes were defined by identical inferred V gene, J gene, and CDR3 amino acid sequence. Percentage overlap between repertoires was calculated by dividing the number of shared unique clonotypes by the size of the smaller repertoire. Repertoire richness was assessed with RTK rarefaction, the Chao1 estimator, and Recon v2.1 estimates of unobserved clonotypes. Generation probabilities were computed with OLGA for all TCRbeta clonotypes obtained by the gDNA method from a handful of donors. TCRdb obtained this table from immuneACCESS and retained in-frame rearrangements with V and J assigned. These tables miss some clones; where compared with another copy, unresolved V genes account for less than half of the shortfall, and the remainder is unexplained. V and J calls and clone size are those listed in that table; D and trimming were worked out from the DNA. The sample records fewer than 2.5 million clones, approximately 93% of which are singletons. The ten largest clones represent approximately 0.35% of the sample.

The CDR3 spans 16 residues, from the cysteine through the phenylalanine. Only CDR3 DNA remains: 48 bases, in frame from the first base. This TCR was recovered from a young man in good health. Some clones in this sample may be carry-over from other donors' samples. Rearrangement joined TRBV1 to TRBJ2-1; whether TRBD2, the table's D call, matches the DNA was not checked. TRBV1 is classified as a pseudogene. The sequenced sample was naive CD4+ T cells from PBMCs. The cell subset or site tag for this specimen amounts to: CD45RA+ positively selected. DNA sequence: TGCACCAGCAGCCCGTACCCGCTAGCGAGCTACAATGAGCAGTTCTTC. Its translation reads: CTSSPYPLASYNEQFF.